The rows below give T cell receptor beta chains drawn from one sample of a study of CD8+CD57+ T cells in acquired aplastic anemia. TCRdb reprocessed the reads via MiXCR and lists one record per CDR3 protein. This table has 150,000 to 200,000 distinct CDR3 sequences, over 40% appearing once. The sequencing sample was made of sorted CD4+, CD8+, or CD8+CD57+ T cells (not recorded which) from PBMCs. The receptors derive from a human donor with aplastic anemia. The CDR3 runs from the conserved cysteine through the conserved F or W. The D gene is left open where the match is weak. Expanded clones get a size class; other rows say once, few or many, or leave the size out.

CDR3 DNA	CDR3 protein	CDR3 length	V gene	clone size	D gene	J gene
TGTGCCAGCAGTCCAAGACAGGGGCATGAGCAGTTCTTC	CASSPRQGHEQFF	13	TRBV7-6	-	TRBD1	TRBJ2-1
TGCGCCAGCAGCGTGGCAGGCCGAACCTACGAGCAGTACTTC	CASSVAGRTYEQYF	14	TRBV5-1	many	-	TRBJ2-7
TGCAGCGTTGAGAGGGGCTACGAGCAGTACTTC	CSVERGYEQYF	11	TRBV29-1	few	-	TRBJ2-7
TGTGCCATCAGTCCGAGGCCGGGACAGGGGGCCGCGGAGCAGTTCTTC	CAISPRPGQGAAEQFF	16	TRBV10-3	-	TRBD1	TRBJ2-1
TGCGCCAGCAGCTTGACCGATTTCTACACCGGGGAGCTGTTTTTT	CASSLTDFYTGELFF	15	TRBV5-1	many	-	TRBJ2-2
TGTGCCAGCAGCTTAGGCCGGAGGAGGGGTAGCACAGATACGCAGTATTTT	CASSLGRRRGSTDTQYF	17	TRBV13	many	-	TRBJ2-3
TGTGCCAGCATGGTCTGGCCGAGCTCCTACGAGCAGTACTTC	CASMVWPSSYEQYF	14	TRBV6-1	many	-	TRBJ2-7
TGTGCCAGCAGCGGGGGACAGGTCTTATATGGCTACACCTTC	CASSGGQVLYGYTF	14	TRBV7-9	-	TRBD1	TRBJ1-2
TGTGCCAGCAGCTCCGACACGGGTACGCAGTATTTT	CASSSDTGTQYF	12	TRBV2	-	-	TRBJ2-3
TGTGCCAGCAGCTTAGGTAGCGGGATAACCTACGAGCAGTACTTC	CASSLGSGITYEQYF	15	TRBV7-2	-	TRBD2	TRBJ2-7
TGTGCCAGCGAGGGACGATCACCCCTCCACTTT	CASEGRSPLHF	11	TRBV2	-	-	TRBJ1-6
TGTGCCAGCCACGGACAGGGGCACTCCTATAATTCACCCCTCCACTTT	CASHGQGHSYNSPLHF	16	TRBV27	many	TRBD1	TRBJ1-6
TGTGCCACGGAGGACAGGGTTATCGGGGAGCTGTTTTTT	CATEDRVIGELFF	13	TRBV10-3	-	TRBD1	TRBJ2-2
TGCGCCAGCAGTGAAGGGCTATCGGGGTACAGGTCTTCACCCCTCCACTTT	CASSEGLSGYRSSPLHF	17	TRBV10-2	-	-	TRBJ1-6
TGTGCCATTGGCCGCACCTACAATGAGCAGTTCTTC	CAIGRTYNEQFF	12	TRBV10-3	few	-	TRBJ2-1
TGTGCCAGCAGCTCGGGGACAGGCGGCTTATGGGGCTACACCTTC	CASSSGTGGLWGYTF	15	TRBV5-6	many	TRBD1	TRBJ1-2
TGTGCCTGGAGTGTCGTAGGGGAAGCTTTCTTT	CAWSVVGEAFF	11	TRBV30	few	-	TRBJ1-1
TGCGCCAGCTTAACGGGGGCCACGGGTTACAATGAGCAGTTCTTC	CASLTGATGYNEQFF	15	TRBV10-2	-	-	TRBJ2-1
TGTGCCAGCAGTGGGAGAAACTACGAGCAGTACTTC	CASSGRNYEQYF	12	TRBV12-3/TRBV12-4	-	-	TRBJ2-7
TGTGCCACCAGTGATTCTCGACAGGGGCAAAAACTGTTTTTT	CATSDSRQGQKLFF	14	TRBV24-1	-	TRBD1	TRBJ1-4
TGCAGCGTCCTCCTTAGGGCCGGGACAGGGGGCGGAGAGACCCAGTACTTC	CSVLLRAGTGGGETQYF	17	TRBV29-1	-	TRBD1	TRBJ2-5
TGTGCCAGCAGCAGTAAGGGACAACAGTACACCGGGGAGCTGTTTTTT	CASSSKGQQYTGELFF	16	TRBV7-8	-	-	TRBJ2-2
TGTGCCAGCAGTGAATACGCAGGGGGTCGGGTAGCTTTCTTT	CASSEYAGGRVAFF	14	TRBV6-4	many	TRBD1	TRBJ1-1
TGTGCCAGCAGCCAAGTGGGGACTAACAATGAGCAGTTCTTC	CASSQVGTNNEQFF	14	TRBV4-2	-	TRBD2	TRBJ2-1
TGTGCCAGCAGTTTAATAACAATGGACACTGAAGCTTTCTTT	CASSLITMDTEAFF	14	TRBV28	few	-	TRBJ1-1
TGCGCCAGCAGCCGAGCTCAAGCCGGGACAGGGATCAATGAGCAGTTCTTC	CASSRAQAGTGINEQFF	17	TRBV4-3	many	TRBD1	TRBJ2-1
TGTGCCATCAGTCAAGACAGGGCGAATGAGCAGTTCTTC	CAISQDRANEQFF	13	TRBV10-3	-	TRBD1	TRBJ2-1
TGTGCCAGCAGCACCGGACAGGAAACCTACGAGCAGTACTTC	CASSTGQETYEQYF	14	TRBV5-8	-	TRBD1	TRBJ2-7
TGTGCCATCAGGCAAACAGGGAAAGGATCCTACGAACAGTACTTC	CAIRQTGKGSYEQYF	15	TRBV10-3	-	-	TRBJ2-7
TGTGCCAGTAGTATTAAGGGCTTAGGTCAGCCCCAGCATTTT	CASSIKGLGQPQHF	14	TRBV19	-	-	TRBJ1-5
TGTGCCAGCAGTTTATCGACAGCCAACGTCCTGACTTTC	CASSLSTANVLTF	13	TRBV12-3/TRBV12-4	-	-	TRBJ2-6
TGCAGCGTTGATTCTGGTGGGGGCGTGGAGACCCAGTACTTC	CSVDSGGGVETQYF	14	TRBV29-1	few	-	TRBJ2-5
TGTGCCAGTAGTATTTCCCCATCAATGTACAATGAGCAGTTCTTC	CASSISPSMYNEQFF	15	TRBV19	-	-	TRBJ2-1
TGTGCCAGCAGCCCAGGGCGGGAGACCCAGTACTTC	CASSPGRETQYF	12	TRBV18	many	-	TRBJ2-5
TGTGCCAGCAGCTTAATTCAGGGGAGCAATTCACCCCTCCACTTT	CASSLIQGSNSPLHF	15	TRBV7-3	many	-	TRBJ1-6
TGCAGGAAGGTGACGGCCCCTAATTCACCCCTCCACTTT	CRKVTAPNSPLHF	13	TRBV20-1	once	-	TRBJ1-6
TGTGCCAGCAGTTTCCCCCTCGGGTATAGCAATCAGCCCCAGCATTTT	CASSFPLGYSNQPQHF	16	TRBV12-3/TRBV12-4	many	-	TRBJ1-5
TGCGCCAGCAGCTTGGGGCAATCCTACAATGAGCAGTTCTTC	CASSLGQSYNEQFF	14	TRBV5-1	-	-	TRBJ2-1
TGCGCCAGCAGCCAAGCCCCAAACTCCGGCAATCAGCCCCAGCATTTT	CASSQAPNSGNQPQHF	16	TRBV4-1	once	-	TRBJ1-5
TGCGCCAGCAGATACCATGTCAGGGGGCAGTACGAGCAGTACTTC	CASRYHVRGQYEQYF	15	TRBV10-2	few	TRBD1	TRBJ2-7
TGTGCCAGCAGTGAAGGCGGGGCATATAATGAAAAACTGTTTTTT	CASSEGGAYNEKLFF	15	TRBV6-1	-	-	TRBJ1-4
TGCAGCGTCCTACAGGAAGGGGGGACTTACAATGAGCAGTTCTTC	CSVLQEGGTYNEQFF	15	TRBV29-1	-	-	TRBJ2-1
TGTGCCAGCAGCTTATACGGGACTAGCGGGAGCGATACGCAGTATTTT	CASSLYGTSGSDTQYF	16	TRBV11-2	-	TRBD2	TRBJ2-3
TGTGCCAGCAGTTACGGGACTAGCGGGAAGGTGTCCAATGAGCAGTTCTTC	CASSYGTSGKVSNEQFF	17	TRBV6-2/TRBV6-3	-	TRBD2	TRBJ2-1
TGTGCCAGCTCACTTAATGAAAAACTGTTTTTT	CASSLNEKLFF	11	TRBV18	few	-	TRBJ1-4
TGCGCCAGCAGCCAAGATGGCCCCACTAGCGGGGGCGCAGATACGCAGTATTTT	CASSQDGPTSGGADTQYF	18	TRBV4-3	many	TRBD2	TRBJ2-3
TGCGCCAGCAGTGAGTCGAGGGGGAATCAGCCCCAGCATTTT	CASSESRGNQPQHF	14	TRBV10-1	-	-	TRBJ1-5
TGTGCCAGCAGTGAAGGAGGGACGCCAACCTACGAGCAGTACTTC	CASSEGGTPTYEQYF	15	TRBV2	once	-	TRBJ2-7
TGTGCCAGCGTAGCGGGAGGGGGCACAGCTACGCAGTATTTT	CASVAGGGTATQYF	14	TRBV28	-	TRBD2	TRBJ2-3
TGTGCCTGGGGGGTAGGGGGGTACGAGCAGTACTTC	CAWGVGGYEQYF	12	TRBV30	many	-	TRBJ2-7
TGTGCCAGCAGCTCACGATGGGGCGAGCAGTACTTC	CASSSRWGEQYF	12	TRBV7-2	many	-	TRBJ2-7
TGTGCCAGCAGTAGGACAGTCCCCGAGCAGTACTTC	CASSRTVPEQYF	12	TRBV2	few	-	TRBJ2-7